A single sample gave rise to the 27 T cell receptor beta chains below, sequenced in a study of T cell changes during pregnancy in multiple sclerosis. Assay used: immunoSEQ multiplex PCR; TCRdb lists only in-frame clones, some missing. Of under 50,000 clones in the sample, 92% were seen once. Specimen: CD4+ T cells from peripheral blood mononuclear cells, collected in the first trimester of pregnancy. The receptors come from a female donor with multiple sclerosis, enrolled in a pregnancy study.

The V gene is TRBV5-1, the J gene TRBJ2-5, with 9 bases fitting TRBD1. CDR1 SGHRS and CDR2 YFSETQ come from the germline V gene. V shed 0 bases and J 2 bases; nucleotides not matched to a gene: 5. CDR3 length: 16 amino acids. The DNA for the CDR3 is TGCGCCAGCAGCTTGGCCCCGGGACAGGGTCAAGAGACCCAGTACTTC. It yields the protein CASSLAPGQGQETQYF.

A single count supports this clone. The rearrangement links TRBV7-9 to TRBJ1-3; TRBD1 is a possible D gene (6 bases). The CDR3 extends over 15 amino acids. CDR1 and CDR2 from the germline V gene are SEHNR and FQNEAQ (reference sequence). The V gene lost 6 bases and the J gene lost 2 bases, with 14 bases spanning the gap. CDR3 DNA: TGTGCCAGCAGTAGAGGGGGTTCGACTGGAAACACCATATATTTT. This codes for CASSRGGSTGNTIYF.

The chain joins TRBV28 to TRBJ1-2; no clear D. V gave up 7 bases and J gave up 3 bases, with 15 bases separating them. The CDR3 length is 14 residues. CDR1 and CDR2 from the germline V gene are MDHEN and SYDVKM. CDR3 in DNA: TGTGCCAGCAACCTCGTCGGGGTGGACTATGGCTACACCTTC. Residues: CASNLVGVDYGYTF.

The chain recombines TRBV7-2 with TRBJ2-7; tentative D call: TRBD1 (5 bases). The ends were cut back, 2 bases at V and 0 bases at J, with 11 bases in the middle. The V gene's germline CDR1 is SGHTA and CDR2 FQGNSA. The CDR3 is 15 residues long. CDR3 in amino acids: CASSLTAGFSYEQYF. The CDR3 region has the DNA TGTGCCAGCAGCTTAACAGCAGGGTTCTCCTACGAGCAGTACTTC.

This sequence joins TRBV5-5 and TRBJ1-5, with 8 bases lining up with TRBD1. The ends lost 4 bases at V and 7 bases at J; junction bases unmatched: 13. The germline V gene has CDR1 SGHKS and CDR2 YYEKEE (reference sequence). The CDR3 covers 16 residues. In nucleotides, the CDR3 is TGTGCCAGCAGCCGAGACGACAGGGGCCAGTACCAGCCCCAGCATTTT. This translates into CASSRDDRGQYQPQHF.

In this sample, this clone turned up once. The rearrangement joins TRBV2 to TRBJ2-1; perhaps TRBD2 as D (5 bases). V was shortened by 3 bases and J by 12 bases, with 9 bases between the two germline ends. The CDR3 is 11 amino acids. Germline V gene lookup returns CDR1 SNHLY and CDR2 FYNNEI. The CDR3: CASSEARGQFF. In DNA, the CDR3 is TGTGCCAGCAGTGAGGCCCGGGGGCAGTTCTTC.

V is TRBV27 and J is TRBJ2-1; 11 nucleotides agree with TRBD2. The CDR3 sequence is 16 residues long. Germline trimming cut 6 bases from V and 3 bases from J; bases unmatched to any gene: 7. CDR1 is MNHEY and CDR2 is SMNVEV in the germline V gene (reference sequence). The CDR3 DNA reads TGTGCCAGCAGATATACTAGCGGGAGTTACTACAATGAGCAGTTCTTC. Its protein product is CASRYTSGSYYNEQFF.

This clone was seen once. V usage is TRBV28 and J usage is TRBJ2-2; possible D gene TRBD1, 5 bases. The CDR3 contains 13 residues. CDR1 is MDHEN and CDR2 is SYDVKM in the germline V gene. Between the trimmed V and J ends, which lost 5 bases and 4 bases, there was a span of 8 bases. The CDR3 DNA follows: TGTGCCAGCAGTCGACAGTCCACCGGGGAGCTGTTTTTT. It codes for CASSRQSTGELFF.

The chain joins TRBV7-6 to TRBJ2-7; perhaps TRBD1 as D (6 bases). Germline assignment: CDR1 SGHVS and CDR2 FNYEAQ. The CDR3 runs 14 residues. Trimming took off 1 base at V and 2 bases at J, with 9 bases between the two ends. CDR3 region: CASSLVDSTYEQYF. The CDR3 coding sequence is TGTGCCAGCAGCTTAGTGGACAGCACCTACGAGCAGTACTTC.

V is TRBV7-9 and J is TRBJ2-1; 8 positions match TRBD2. From germline, CDR1 is SEHNR and CDR2 FQNEAQ (reference sequence). CDR3 length: 17 amino acids. V lost 3 bases and J lost 0; bases outside the gene matches: 7. CDR3 coding DNA: TGTGCCAGCAGCTTCTTGAAGCGGGGGAGCTCCTACAATGAGCAGTTCTTC. It is translated as CASSFLKRGSSYNEQFF.

The gene calls are TRBV5-6 and TRBJ2-7; 9 nucleotides align to TRBD1. The junction had 5 bases not matched to a gene; V was cut back by 2 bases and J by 5 bases. CDR1 and CDR2 (germline): SGHDT, YYEEEE. There are 14 residues in the CDR3. CDR3 nucleotides: TGTGCCAGCAGCTTCGGGGACAGGGCCCACGAGCAGTACTTC. This gives the protein CASSFGDRAHEQYF.

This chain joins TRBV9 and TRBJ2-2; the D gene is possibly TRBD2 (6 bases). The CDR3 has 14 amino acids. V lost 0 bases, J lost 7 bases, and 10 bases lay in between. Germline CDR1 is SGDLS and CDR2 is YYNGEE. This chain's CDR3 is CASSVGVSGGELFF. CDR3 DNA: TGTGCCAGCAGCGTAGGGGTTAGCGGCGGGGAGCTGTTTTTT.

The chain recombines TRBV7-3 with TRBJ2-1; 7 bases fit TRBD2. CDR3 size: 15 residues. The germline gives CDR1 SGHTA, CDR2 FQGTGA. Losses at the gene ends were 5 bases for V and 9 bases for J; bases not matched to a gene: 13. The CDR3: CASSIQVAGVSEQFF. CDR3 in DNA: TGTGCCAGCAGCATTCAGGTAGCGGGTGTGAGTGAGCAGTTCTTC.

The chain recombines TRBV30 with TRBJ1-2; D is possibly TRBD1 (5 bases). The CDR3 covers 13 residues. Germline-derived CDR1 and CDR2 are GTSNPN and SVGIG (reference sequence). V was pared by 3 bases and J by 7 bases, with 15 bases between. The CDR3 DNA is TGTGCCTGGAGAGTAACGGCGGGGACTGGCTACACCTTC. This sequence encodes CAWRVTAGTGYTF.

This clone was recorded at least ten times. The genes are TRBV19 and TRBJ1-1, with TRBD1 matching 12 bases. Germline assignment: CDR1 LNHDA and CDR2 SQIVND (reference sequence). Trimming at V came to 4 bases and at J to 2 bases, leaving 2 bases not matched to a gene. The CDR3 is 15 residues long. The CDR3 region is CASSKGQGANTEAFF. CDR3 bases: TGTGCCAGTAGTAAGGGACAGGGGGCCAACACTGAAGCTTTCTTT.

This chain connects TRBV19 to TRBJ2-2; 14 bases agree with TRBD2. The CDR3 has 16 amino acids. The germline CDR1 and CDR2 sequences are LNHDA and SQIVND (reference sequence). Germline trimming cut 5 bases from V and 6 bases from J; bases unmatched to any gene: 5. The CDR3 sequence is CASSQPGLAGAGELFF. For the CDR3, the DNA is TGTGCCAGTAGTCAACCGGGACTAGCGGGAGCCGGGGAGCTGTTTTTT. Looking up the rest from reference TRBV19 and TRBJ2-2 gives the full variable domain: DGGITQSPKYLFRKEGQNVTLSCEQNLNHDAMYWYRQDPGQGLRLIYYSQIVNDFQKGDIAEGYSVSREKKESFPLTVTSAQKNPTAFYLCASSQPGLAGAGELFFGEGSRLTVL.

The genes are TRBV4-3 and TRBJ2-1; D may be TRBD2 (5 bases). The CDR3 totals 16 residues. In germline, CDR1 is LGHNA, CDR2 YSLEER. Trimming pared 0 bases from V and 2 bases from J, leaving 11 bases between. The CDR3 region has the DNA TGCGCCAGCAGCCAAGACCATGGGAGACCCTACAATGAGCAGTTCTTC. Protein: CASSQDHGRPYNEQFF.

V is TRBV5-1 and J is TRBJ2-1; 7 bases line up with TRBD1. Germline CDR1 SGHRS, CDR2 YFSETQ. The CDR3 totals 16 residues. With V trimmed by 2 bases and J by 2 bases, 7 bases remained unmatched. This chain's CDR3 is CASSFRTGETYNEQFF. The CDR3 DNA reads as TGCGCCAGCAGCTTCCGGACAGGCGAGACCTACAATGAGCAGTTCTTC.

This clone has a single count. This chain uses TRBV2 with TRBJ2-3, with 7 bases fitting TRBD2. CDR1 and CDR2 from the germline V gene are SNHLY and FYNNEI. Trimming removed 4 bases from V and 3 bases from J; junction bases left unmatched: 4. The CDR3 sequence is 14 residues long. CDR3 sequence reads: CASSAGLPTDTQYF. For the CDR3, the DNA is TGTGCCAGCAGTGCGGGACTACCGACAGATACGCAGTATTTT.

The chain uses TRBV4-1 and TRBJ2-1; 9 bases map to TRBD1. This CDR3 comprises 16 residues. V lost 3 bases to trimming and J lost 4 bases; unmatched junction nucleotides: 7. CDR1 and CDR2 from the germline V gene are MGHRA and YSYEKL. For the CDR3, the DNA is TGCGCCAGCAGCCAGGCGCCGGGACAGGGTTACAATGAGCAGTTCTTC. It yields the protein CASSQAPGQGYNEQFF.

The rearrangement joins TRBV28 to TRBJ2-2; 9 nucleotides line up with TRBD1. The germline CDR1 and CDR2 sequences are MDHEN and SYDVKM. The CDR3 contains 16 residues. V shed 2 bases and J 4 bases; nucleotides not matched to a gene: 5. CDR3 protein: CASSLGTGGGTGELFF. The CDR3 DNA follows: TGTGCCAGCAGTTTAGGAACAGGGGGCGGCACCGGGGAGCTGTTTTTT.

This clone was seen more than once but under ten times. The rearrangement uses TRBV2 and TRBJ1-4; D gene uncertain. The germline V gene encodes CDR1 SNHLY and CDR2 FYNNEI. The CDR3 covers 12 residues. The V end lost 5 bases, the J end lost 6 bases, and 7 bases lay between the germline ends. The DNA of the CDR3 is TGTGCCAGCAGTCGAACAGATGAAAAACTGTTTTTT. This gives the protein CASSRTDEKLFF. Using reference TRBV2 and TRBJ1-4 for the parts outside the CDR3, the full variable domain is EPEVTQTPSHQVTQMGQEVILRCVPISNHLYFYWYRQILGQKVEFLVSFYNNEISEKSEIFDDQFSVERPDGSNFTLKIRSTKLEDSAMYFCASSRTDEKLFFGSGTQLSVL.

The chain links TRBV2 to TRBJ1-2; D is unclear. The CDR3 is made up of 15 amino acids. The germline V gene has CDR1 SNHLY and CDR2 FYNNEI. V lost 5 bases and J 3 bases, leaving 16 bases between the germline ends. The CDR3 nucleotides are TGTGCCAGCAGTCCGGACCCCTTGAGGGACTATGGCTACACCTTC. Amino acid sequence: CASSPDPLRDYGYTF.

This chain links TRBV14 with TRBJ2-5; 8 positions agree with TRBD1. This CDR3 has 16 amino acids. The V and J ends lost 4 bases and 2 bases, in that order; junction bases with no gene match: 9. The V gene's germline CDR1 is SGHDN and CDR2 FVKESK. The CDR3 is CASSPDRGRRQETQYF. The DNA for the CDR3 is TGTGCCAGCAGCCCAGACAGGGGACGAAGACAAGAGACCCAGTACTTC.

This clone has only one observation. The chain combines TRBV9 with TRBJ2-3, with TRBD2 as a possible D gene (5 bases). Germline V gene lookup returns CDR1 SGDLS and CDR2 YYNGEE. V lost 4 bases to trimming and J lost 2 bases, with 17 bases between them. CDR3 length: 16 residues. The CDR3 sequence: CASSKENGDYTDTQYF. DNA of the CDR3: TGTGCCAGCAGCAAAGAGAACGGGGATTACACAGATACGCAGTATTTT.

This chain joins TRBV28 and TRBJ1-5, with no clear D. CDR1 is MDHEN and CDR2 is SYDVKM in the germline V gene. V lost 3 bases, J lost 3 bases, and 12 bases lay in between. CDR3 size: 15 residues. The CDR3 region is CASSFIRGDNQPQHF. CDR3 nucleotide sequence: TGTGCCAGCAGTTTTATTCGGGGTGACAATCAGCCCCAGCATTTT.

This clone came up once. This chain uses TRBV29-1 with TRBJ2-5, with D tentatively TRBD2 (6 bases). From germline, CDR1 is SQVTM and CDR2 ANQGSEA. CDR3 length: 11 residues. This chain's CDR3 is CGWDFQETQYF. CDR3 nucleotide sequence: TGCGGTTGGGACTTTCAAGAGACCCAGTACTTC.